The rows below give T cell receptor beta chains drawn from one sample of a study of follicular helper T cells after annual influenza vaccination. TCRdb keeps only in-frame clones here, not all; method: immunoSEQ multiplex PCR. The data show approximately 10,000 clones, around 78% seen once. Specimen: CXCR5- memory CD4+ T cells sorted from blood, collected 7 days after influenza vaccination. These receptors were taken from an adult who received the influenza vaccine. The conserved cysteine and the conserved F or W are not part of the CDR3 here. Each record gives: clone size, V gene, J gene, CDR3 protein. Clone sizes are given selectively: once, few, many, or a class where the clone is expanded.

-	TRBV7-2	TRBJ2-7	ASSRGLAGGSSYEQY
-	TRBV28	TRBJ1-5	ASSFWPKQQGNNNQPQH
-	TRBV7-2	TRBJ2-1	ASSLVSTPNEQF
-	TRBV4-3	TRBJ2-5	ASSQGRRSQETQY
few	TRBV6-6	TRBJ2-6	ASDRAPSGANVLT
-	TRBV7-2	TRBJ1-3	ASSYDRFSGNTIY
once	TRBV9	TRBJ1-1	ASSPTGASTEAF
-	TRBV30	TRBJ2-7	AWSVGGAAYEQY
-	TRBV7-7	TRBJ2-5	ASSLVWEVQETQY
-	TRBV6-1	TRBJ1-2	ASSAAKLLDRVYGYT
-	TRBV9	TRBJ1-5	ASSVGQGLNQPQH
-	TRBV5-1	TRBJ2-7	ASSLADRSQQY
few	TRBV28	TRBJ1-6	ASRRLQGGNSPLH
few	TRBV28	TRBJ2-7	ASSFVAGAYEQY
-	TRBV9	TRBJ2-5	ASSGGQGGETQY
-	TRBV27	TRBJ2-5	ASSLLGQPEGETQY
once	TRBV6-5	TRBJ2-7	ASSYSRTGLEQY
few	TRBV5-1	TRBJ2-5	ASSLGQGQETQY
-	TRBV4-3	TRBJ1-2	ASSQAPGLGYT
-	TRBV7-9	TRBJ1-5	ASSPGARNQPQH
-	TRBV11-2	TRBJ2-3	ASSSSGDTQY
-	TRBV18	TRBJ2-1	ASSPTSSSDEQF
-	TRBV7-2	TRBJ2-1	ASSLQTAFNHEQF
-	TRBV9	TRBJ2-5	ASSGDSGGRLQETQY
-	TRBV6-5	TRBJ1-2	ASKGSTGASYGYT
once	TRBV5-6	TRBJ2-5	ASSLVRGPGVETQY
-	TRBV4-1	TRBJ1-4	ASSQDRVVEKLF
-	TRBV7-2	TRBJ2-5	ASRGAYQETQY
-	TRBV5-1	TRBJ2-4	ASSLAGQGSPLAKNIQY
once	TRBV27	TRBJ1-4	ATRNMGAREKLF
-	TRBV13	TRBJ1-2	ASIWHHPNYGYT
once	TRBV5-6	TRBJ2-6	ASGPPNSQQSRANVLT
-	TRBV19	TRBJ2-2	ASSSDGTINTGELF
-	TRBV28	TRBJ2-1	ASSTTREQF
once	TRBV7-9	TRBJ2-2	ASSLISRTNTGELF
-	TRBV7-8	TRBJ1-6	ASSWLDSPLNNSPLH
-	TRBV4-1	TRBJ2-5	ASSQGGLGAGVETQY
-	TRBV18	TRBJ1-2	ASSRSFSDTNYGYT
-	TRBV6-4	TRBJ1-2	ASTQWGQGTHFNYGYT
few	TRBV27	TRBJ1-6	ASSRTIKTGPPPLH
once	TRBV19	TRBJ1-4	ASSQQSTGGEKLF
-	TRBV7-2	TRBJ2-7	ASSLRGRSGGAYYEQY
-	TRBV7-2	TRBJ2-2	ASSLREGELF
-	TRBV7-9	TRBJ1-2	ASSLAAIKLGYGYT
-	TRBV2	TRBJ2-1	ASRGLPTTYNEQF
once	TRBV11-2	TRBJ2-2	ASSSIPHRELF
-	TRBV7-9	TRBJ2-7	ASSTRDGAYEQY
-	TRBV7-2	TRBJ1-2	ASSLDPGTGSGYT
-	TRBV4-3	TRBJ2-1	ASSPHSRGSGDDEQF
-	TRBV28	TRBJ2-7	ASSFARRETGHEQY
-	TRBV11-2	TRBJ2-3	ASSINGRQY
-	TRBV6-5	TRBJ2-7	ASRYRNLQY
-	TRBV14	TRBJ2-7	ASSSDRTYEQY
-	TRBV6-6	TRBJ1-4	ASSSGFGEKLF